This T cell receptor beta chain was obtained from a study of control samples from healthy donors and cancer patients (dated by TCRdb to the early 2020s). Receptor amplification or capture employed the immunoSEQ multiplex PCR assay. This immuneACCESS table, as held by TCRdb, lists in-frame sequences with V and J called but not all clones. Of the missing ones, under half trace to an unresolved V gene in checked studies; the others have no known cause. For this sample there are roughly 150,000 clones; 93% appear just once. The ten largest clonotypes hold roughly 5.7% of the sample. For CDR1 and CDR2, the germline V gene lists MNHEY and SVGEGT. The CDR3 covers 17 residues, taking in both the cysteine and the phenylalanine. Only CDR3 DNA is held: 51 bases, read in frame from base 1. V is cut by 0 bases and J by 0 bases, and the space between the germline ends is 12 bases. In regard to this clone: No antigen is known for it. Qualities for individual bases were not recorded, and no much larger clone is one base off.

Material for sequencing was blood. The sequence was collected from a man between 18 and 35 years old in good health. The chain was built from TRBV6-2 or TRBV6-3 and TRBJ1-5; the D gene is unclear. The nucleotide sequence is TGTGCCAGCAGTTACTCGACTCCAGACTATAGCAATCAGCCCCAGCATTTT. It encodes CASSYSTPDYSNQPQHF.